This passage covers 17 T cell receptor beta chains from one sample sequenced in a study of cytomegalovirus exposure and HLA in healthy donors. PCR used 60 Vbeta primers and 13 Jbeta primers. The protocol was immunoSEQ multiplex PCR, while the TCRdb copy is restricted to in-frame clones and leaves out a portion. The sample records approximately 60,000 clones, roughly 83% being singletons. The specimen was PBMCs. The receptors stem from a man aged 35-49 years in good health and CMV-seronegative.

This clone was seen a single time. The rearrangement joins TRBV5-5 to TRBJ1-2; D call uncertain. The CDR3 is 12 amino acids. V lost 2 bases, J lost 3 bases, and 5 bases lay in between. CDR1 and CDR2 (germline): SGHKS, YYEKEE (reference sequence). The CDR3 protein is CASSLADYGYTF. DNA for the CDR3: TGTGCCAGCAGCTTAGCTGACTATGGCTACACCTTC.

This clone has a handful of counts. The chain employs TRBV28 and TRBJ1-1, with D uncertain. The V gene lost 5 bases and the J gene lost 7 bases, with 14 bases spanning the gap. This CDR3 is built from 13 residues. In germline, CDR1 is MDHEN, CDR2 SYDVKM. The CDR3 nucleotides are TGTGCCAGCAGTCTAGCGACACTTCTTGAAGCTTTCTTT. This translates into CASSLATLLEAFF.

The chain carries TRBV27 and TRBJ2-2, with D perhaps TRBD1 (6 bases). The V end was cut by 2 bases, the J end by 2 bases, with 12 bases between. CDR1 and CDR2 from the germline V gene are MNHEY and SMNVEV (reference sequence). The CDR3 is made up of 16 amino acids. This CDR3 is CASSLGQGLNTGELFF. Written as DNA, the CDR3 is TGTGCCAGCAGTTTAGGGCAGGGGCTTAACACCGGGGAGCTGTTTTTT.

This chain connects TRBV5-1 to TRBJ1-1; D not certain. This CDR3 contains 15 residues. Germline CDR1 reads SGHRS; CDR2 reads YFSETQ. The V end was cut by 0 bases, the J end by 2 bases, with 11 bases between. The CDR3 protein is CASSLAQVPNTEAFF. CDR3 nucleotide sequence: TGCGCCAGCAGCTTGGCCCAGGTCCCCAACACTGAAGCTTTCTTT. Full variable domain (rest looked up from reference TRBV5-1 and TRBJ1-1): KAGVTQTPRYLIKTRGQQVTLSCSPISGHRSVSWYQQTPGQGLQFLFEYFSETQRNKGNFPGRFSGRQFSNSRSEMNVSTLELGDSALYLCASSLAQVPNTEAFFGQGTRLTVV.

V and J are TRBV14 and TRBJ2-7, with 10 bases aligning to TRBD1. V lost 4 bases, J lost 6 bases, and 12 bases stayed unmatched. Germline V gene data show CDR1 as SGHDN and CDR2 as FVKESK. CDR3 length: 16 amino acids. CDR3 sequence: CASSLRPGQGSVEQYF. The CDR3 DNA is TGTGCCAGCAGCCTTCGACCGGGACAGGGGAGTGTCGAGCAGTACTTC.

This chain uses TRBV19 with TRBJ2-4, with 8 bases matching TRBD1. With V trimmed by 8 bases and J by 0 bases, 6 bases remained unmatched. Germline V gives CDR1 LNHDA, CDR2 SQIVND (reference sequence). CDR3 length: 15 amino acids. Here the CDR3 reads CASAMDRVAKNIQYF. In nucleotides, the CDR3 is TGTGCCAGTGCGATGGACAGGGTAGCCAAAAACATTCAGTACTTC.

This clone turned up a few times. CDR3 DNA: TGTGCCAGCAGCTTTACCCCAGGGGGCGCAAACGAAAAACTGTTTTTT. It encodes CASSFTPGGANEKLFF. The V and J genes are TRBV7-9 and TRBJ1-4; 8 bases fit TRBD1. The CDR3 spans 16 residues. With 3 bases clipped from V and 8 bases from J, the junction kept 11 bases outside the gene matches. Germline V gives CDR1 SEHNR, CDR2 FQNEAQ (reference sequence).

The chain combines TRBV10-2 with TRBJ2-1, with D possibly TRBD1 on 6 matching bases. CDR3 size: 15 residues. Trimming took off 3 bases at V and 8 bases at J, with 17 bases between the two ends. The V gene's germline CDR1 is WSHSY and CDR2 SAAADI. The CDR3 DNA follows: TGCGCCAGCAGTGATCTGGGGGCCTCAAGATATGAGCAGTTCTTC. Protein: CASSDLGASRYEQFF.

This chain joins TRBV6-6 and TRBJ1-1, with a tentative D call TRBD1 (5 bases). With 5 bases removed from V and 5 bases from J, the gap between germline ends came to 21 bases. The CDR3 length is 16 residues. CDR1 and CDR2 from the germline V gene are MNHNY and SVGAGI (reference sequence). This CDR3 reads CASSQRVGGGGTEAFF. The CDR3, as DNA: TGTGCCAGCAGTCAACGGGTGGGGGGGGGAGGGACTGAAGCTTTCTTT.

The V gene is TRBV7-2, the J gene TRBJ2-5; 11 positions agree with TRBD2. Germline V lookup: CDR1 SGHTA, CDR2 FQGNSA. The junction had 4 bases not matched to a gene; V was cut back by 0 bases and J by 1 base. The CDR3 covers 17 residues. CDR3 in DNA: TGTGCCAGCAGCTTAGCTAGCGGGGGGGCCCTCCAAGAGACCCAGTACTTC. Residues: CASSLASGGALQETQYF.

V usage is TRBV30 and J usage is TRBJ1-5; D uncertain. Germline CDR1 and CDR2: GTSNPN and SVGIG (reference sequence). This CDR3 contains 13 residues. Trimming cost V 5 bases and J 1 base, with 9 bases left between them. CDR3 residues: CAWAPSSNQPQHF. CDR3 nucleotides: TGTGCCTGGGCTCCAAGCAGCAATCAGCCCCAGCATTTT. Variable domain in full (rest from reference TRBV30 and TRBJ1-5): SQTIHQWPATLVQPVGSPLSLECTVEGTSNPNLYWYRQAAGRGLQLLFYSVGIGQISSEVPQNLSASRPQDRQFILSSKKLLLSDSGFYLCAWAPSSNQPQHFGDGTRLSIL.

The chain recombines TRBV6-5 with TRBJ1-1; D uncertain. Trimming took off 7 bases at V and 4 bases at J, with 19 bases between the two ends. From germline, CDR1 is MNHEY and CDR2 SVGAGI. The CDR3 runs 15 residues. CDR3: CASNLRGVAVTEAFF. CDR3 bases: TGTGCCAGCAATCTAAGAGGTGTTGCGGTCACTGAAGCTTTCTTT.

The chain is built from TRBV4-2 and TRBJ2-5; TRBD2 aligns across 8 bases. Trimming at V came to 3 bases and at J to 1 base, leaving 4 bases not matched to a gene. The germline V gene encodes CDR1 LGHNA and CDR2 YNFKEQ. There are 15 residues in the CDR3. CDR3 in amino acids: CASSQETSGQETQYF. The CDR3 DNA follows: TGTGCCAGCAGCCAGGAAACTAGCGGCCAAGAGACCCAGTACTTC.

The chain carries TRBV6-1 and TRBJ1-1; D gene ambiguous. The germline V gene has CDR1 MNHNS and CDR2 SASEGT. Between the trimmed V and J ends, which lost 5 bases and 5 bases, there was a span of 18 bases. This CDR3 comprises 15 residues. The DNA for the CDR3 is TGTGCCAGCAGTAACCAGCGAGGGTGGGGAACTGAAGCTTTCTTT. Translating gives CASSNQRGWGTEAFF.

This clone was detected only a few times. This chain uses TRBV5-1 with TRBJ2-7; TRBD1 agrees at 7 bases. The trim removed 1 base at V and 2 bases at J, leaving 6 bases unmatched. The CDR3 loop spans 15 amino acids. Germline CDR1 and CDR2: SGHRS and YFSETQ. For the CDR3, the DNA is TGCGCCAGCAGCTTGTCGACAGGGTGGCCCTACGAGCAGTACTTC. Translated, it gives CASSLSTGWPYEQYF. The full variable domain, its missing parts supplied by reference TRBV5-1 and TRBJ2-7, is KAGVTQTPRYLIKTRGQQVTLSCSPISGHRSVSWYQQTPGQGLQFLFEYFSETQRNKGNFPGRFSGRQFSNSRSEMNVSTLELGDSALYLCASSLSTGWPYEQYFGPGTRLTVT.

This clone was observed once. This chain uses TRBV28 with TRBJ2-1; D may be TRBD2 (7 bases). This CDR3 region has 16 residues. Germline V gene sequence: CDR1 MDHEN, CDR2 SYDVKM. V lost 5 bases to trimming and J lost 7 bases, with 21 bases between them. The CDR3 sequence: CASSPPGGGKRNEQFF. CDR3 DNA sequence: TGTGCCAGCAGTCCCCCTGGGGGGGGCAAAAGGAATGAGCAGTTCTTC.

The chain uses TRBV27 and TRBJ1-5; maybe TRBD1 (6 bases). CDR1 is MNHEY, CDR2 SMNVEV, per germline (reference sequence). The CDR3 spans 15 residues. With 2 bases removed from V and 4 bases from J, the gap between germline ends came to 12 bases. CDR3 nucleotide sequence: TGTGCCAGCAGTTTAGGGAGCCAGGGGAATCAGCCCCAGCATTTT. Protein sequence: CASSLGSQGNQPQHF.